Presented here are 25 T cell receptor beta chains from one specimen sequenced in a study of cytomegalovirus exposure and HLA in healthy donors. The PCR was carried out with 60 Vbeta primers and 13 Jbeta primers. Repertoires were generated with immunoSEQ multiplex PCR, while TCRdb's copy carries only in-frame clones and drops some. Of some 160,000 clones in the sample, roughly 67% were seen once. Sequenced sample: PBMCs. The source is a young woman in good health and CMV-seropositive.

This chain connects TRBV29-1 to TRBJ1-1, with D perhaps TRBD1 (5 bases). Deletions cut 5 bases from V and 9 bases from J, with 10 bases between. This CDR3 has 10 amino acids. Germline V gene data show CDR1 as SQVTM and CDR2 as ANQGSEA. The CDR3 region has the DNA TGCAGCGTTCGGGGGGTCCAAGCTTTCTTT. The encoded protein is CSVRGVQAFF. Combining the CDR3 with reference TRBV29-1 and TRBJ1-1 gives the whole variable domain SAVISQKPSRDICQRGTSLTIQCQVDSQVTMMFWYRQQPGQSLTLIATANQGSEATYESGFVIDKFPISRPNLTFSTLTVSNMSPEDSSIYLCSVRGVQAFFGQGTRLTVV.

The DNA of the CDR3 is TGCGCCAGCAGCTTCAAACTTACAGATACGCAGTATTTT. Residues: CASSFKLTDTQYF. The chain carries TRBV5-1 and TRBJ2-3; D is unclear. The CDR3 has 13 amino acids. Trimming removed 2 bases from V and 3 bases from J, with 7 bases in between. CDR1 SGHRS and CDR2 YFSETQ come from the germline V gene.

The V call is TRBV12-5, the J call TRBJ1-1; 8 nucleotides line up with TRBD1. The junction had 16 bases not matched to a gene; V was cut back by 4 bases and J by 3 bases. CDR3 length: 18 amino acids. In germline, CDR1 is LGHNT, CDR2 FRNRAP. The CDR3 DNA reads as TGTGCTAGTGGTTCGATTTTGAGGGGGACAGGCTCTGACACTGAAGCTTTCTTT. Its protein product is CASGSILRGTGSDTEAFF.

The chain joins TRBV5-1 to TRBJ2-5, with D perhaps matching TRBD2 (6 bases). Germline V gives CDR1 SGHRS, CDR2 YFSETQ. The ends were cut back, 0 bases at V and 3 bases at J, with 9 bases in the middle. The CDR3 length is 14 residues. The CDR3 DNA is TGCGCCAGCAGCTTGGTTCCGGGGGAAGAGACCCAGTACTTC. Protein product: CASSLVPGEETQYF.

This clone has a handful of counts. V gene TRBV5-6 combines with J gene TRBJ1-6, with 9 bases lining up with TRBD1. The CDR3 runs to 17 residues. J gave up 0 bases and V 4 bases, and 5 bases lay outside the gene matches. Germline CDR1 and CDR2: SGHDT and YYEEEE. CDR3 amino acids: CASSADRGSSYNSPLHF. The CDR3 bases are TGTGCCAGCAGCGCGGACAGGGGTAGCTCCTATAATTCACCCCTCCACTTT.

The chain carries TRBV2 and TRBJ2-5; 13 bases are shared with TRBD2. The CDR3 extends over 16 amino acids. Losses at the gene ends were 5 bases for V and 4 bases for J; bases not matched to a gene: 7. CDR1 and CDR2 from the germline V gene are SNHLY and FYNNEI. The DNA for the CDR3 is TGTGCCAGCAGTAATCGGGGACTAGCGGGGCCAGAGACCCAGTACTTC. This encodes CASSNRGLAGPETQYF. Supplemented by reference TRBV2 and TRBJ2-5, the full variable domain reads EPEVTQTPSHQVTQMGQEVILRCVPISNHLYFYWYRQILGQKVEFLVSFYNNEISEKSEIFDDQFSVERPDGSNFTLKIRSTKLEDSAMYFCASSNRGLAGPETQYFGPGTRLLVL.

The gene calls are TRBV30 and TRBJ1-5; D unclear. Germline V lookup: CDR1 GTSNPN, CDR2 SVGIG (reference sequence). The CDR3 has 14 residues. V was trimmed by 1 base and J by 2 bases, leaving 9 bases between them. CDR3 in DNA: TGTGCCTGGAGTGCGGGGTTGGGCAATCAGCCCCAGCATTTT. Amino acids: CAWSAGLGNQPQHF. The full variable domain, with the rest looked up from reference TRBV30 and TRBJ1-5, is SQTIHQWPATLVQPVGSPLSLECTVEGTSNPNLYWYRQAAGRGLQLLFYSVGIGQISSEVPQNLSASRPQDRQFILSSKKLLLSDSGFYLCAWSAGLGNQPQHFGDGTRLSIL.

J is TRBJ2-4 and V is TRBV6-5; 7 bases line up with TRBD1. Germline-derived CDR1 and CDR2 are MNHEY and SVGAGI. The length of the CDR3 is 13 residues. V lost 5 bases and J lost 16; bases outside the gene matches: 14. The CDR3 protein is CASSQIVGGAPYF. In DNA form, the CDR3 reads TGTGCCAGCAGTCAAATAGTAGGGGGCGCTCCCTACTTC.

The chain combines TRBV5-1 with TRBJ2-7; D call uncertain. This CDR3 is 14 amino acids long. CDR1 is SGHRS and CDR2 is YFSETQ in the germline V gene. Trimming stripped 4 bases from V and 2 bases from J, with 13 bases between. CDR3 in DNA: TGCGCCAGCAGCCAACCGACTCTTACCTACGAGCAGTACTTC. This translates into CASSQPTLTYEQYF. Together with reference TRBV5-1 and TRBJ2-7, the CDR3 gives the full variable domain: KAGVTQTPRYLIKTRGQQVTLSCSPISGHRSVSWYQQTPGQGLQFLFEYFSETQRNKGNFPGRFSGRQFSNSRSEMNVSTLELGDSALYLCASSQPTLTYEQYFGPGTRLTVT.

The V gene is TRBV5-1, the J gene TRBJ1-1; D not resolved. The length of the CDR3 is 12 residues. V gave up 3 bases and J gave up 2 bases, with 5 bases separating them. The germline CDR1 and CDR2 sequences are SGHRS and YFSETQ. CDR3 nucleotide sequence: TGCGCCAGCAGCTCCTTTAACACTGAAGCTTTCTTT. As protein: CASSSFNTEAFF.

As DNA, the CDR3 is TGTGCCAGCAGCACAGTGAAGTCAGGACAGGGCGGCAATCAGCCCCAGCATTTT. Amino acids: CASSTVKSGQGGNQPQHF. V usage is TRBV2 and J usage is TRBJ1-5; TRBD1 matches at 8 bases. The germline CDR1 and CDR2 sequences are SNHLY and FYNNEI. J gave up 2 bases and V 6 bases, and 15 bases lay outside the gene matches. The CDR3 extends over 18 amino acids.

The chain employs TRBV27 and TRBJ1-6; 7 positions agree with TRBD1. V lost 4 bases, J lost 9 bases, and 3 bases stayed unmatched. This CDR3 region has 13 residues. CDR1 MNHEY and CDR2 SMNVEV come from the germline V gene (reference sequence). The CDR3 coding sequence is TGTGCCAGCAGTTCCCGGACAGGTTCACCCCTCCACTTT. It specifies CASSSRTGSPLHF.

This clone has only one observation. This sequence joins TRBV7-9 and TRBJ1-6; no firm D call. Germline V gene sequence: CDR1 SEHNR, CDR2 FQNEAQ (reference sequence). The CDR3 is 12 residues long. V was shortened by 4 bases and J by 14 bases, with 12 bases between the two germline ends. CDR3 DNA sequence: TGTGCCAGCAGCTCCCCTGAGGGATCCCTCCACTTT. Translating gives CASSSPEGSLHF. Complete variable domain (other parts from reference TRBV7-9 and TRBJ1-6): DTGVSQNPRHKITKRGQNVTFRCDPISEHNRLYWYRQTLGQGPEFLTYFQNEAQLEKSRLLSDRFSAERPKGSFSTLEIQRTEQGDSAMYLCASSSPEGSLHFGNGTRLTVT.

This sequence joins TRBV5-5 and TRBJ1-1; no clear D. This CDR3 has 13 residues. Trimming shortened V by 0 bases and J by 5 bases, and 8 bases separated the two germline ends. Germline CDR1 is SGHKS and CDR2 is YYEKEE (reference sequence). CDR3 sequence reads: CASSLASRTEAFF. The CDR3 nucleotides are TGTGCCAGCAGCTTGGCGTCGCGGACTGAAGCTTTCTTT.

This chain links TRBV6-5 with TRBJ2-5, with D possibly being TRBD1 (5 bases). Looked up from germline, CDR1 is MNHEY and CDR2 is SVGAGI. The CDR3 is made up of 13 amino acids. V lost 2 bases to trimming and J lost 5 bases, with 9 bases between them. The CDR3, as DNA: TGTGCCAGCAGTTACGGCAGGGATGAGACCCAGTACTTC. Translating gives CASSYGRDETQYF.

V gene TRBV10-2 combines with J gene TRBJ2-1; 7 bases fit TRBD1. The CDR3 spans 15 residues. V trimming: 6 bases; J trimming: 2 bases; junction bases outside the gene matches: 7. The germline V gene encodes CDR1 WSHSY and CDR2 SAAADI. The CDR3 nucleotides are TGCGCCAGCAGGGTAGGGGGCGACGCCTACAATGAGCAGTTCTTC. As protein: CASRVGGDAYNEQFF.

The genes are TRBV5-1 and TRBJ2-1; 12 nucleotides line up with TRBD2. The CDR3 totals 19 residues. Germline V gene sequence: CDR1 SGHRS, CDR2 YFSETQ. V was pared by 4 bases and J by 0 bases, with 11 bases of the junction left unmatched. The CDR3 region has the DNA TGCGCCAGCAGCGAGCCTAGCGGGGGGGTACTTAGCTCCTACAATGAGCAGTTCTTC. Translating gives CASSEPSGGVLSSYNEQFF.

The table lists this clone with a few counts. The chain joins TRBV28 to TRBJ2-1, with 9 positions matching TRBD1. The V gene's germline CDR1 is MDHEN and CDR2 SYDVKM. The CDR3 has 15 amino acids. The V gene end was trimmed by 4 bases and the J gene end by 2 bases; junction bases not matched to a gene: 3. This chain's CDR3 is CASSSDRGTYNEQFF. DNA for the CDR3: TGTGCCAGCAGTTCGGACAGGGGAACCTACAATGAGCAGTTCTTC.

This chain links TRBV4-3 with TRBJ1-4, with D possibly matching TRBD1 (6 bases). The CDR3 spans 16 residues. Germline CDR1 and CDR2: LGHNA and YSLEER. V was shortened by 0 bases and J by 5 bases, with 13 bases between the two germline ends. The CDR3 DNA reads as TGCGCCAGCAGCCAAGATCGGGCGACAGGCAATGAAAAACTGTTTTTT. This sequence encodes CASSQDRATGNEKLFF.

This chain connects TRBV28 to TRBJ1-4; possible D gene TRBD1, 5 bases. The V end was cut by 10 bases, the J end by 4 bases, with 19 bases between. CDR1 is MDHEN, CDR2 SYDVKM, per germline. This CDR3 region has 15 residues. CDR3 in DNA: TGTGCCACCAAGGGACGGCGGGAAGGTAATGAAAAACTGTTTTTT. This translates into CATKGRREGNEKLFF.

The chain recombines TRBV20-1 with TRBJ2-1, with 7 bases lining up with TRBD1. Per the germline V gene, CDR1 is DFQATT and CDR2 is SNEGSKA (reference sequence). CDR3 length equals 10 residues. Trimming cost V 6 bases and J 9 bases; bases outside gene matches: 2. The CDR3 region has the DNA TGCAGTGCGTACAGGGGTGAGCAGTTCTTC. Protein sequence: CSAYRGEQFF.

This clone showed up just once. The genes are TRBV5-5 and TRBJ2-7; 10 bases line up with TRBD2. Unmatched junction bases numbered 6, after V lost 4 bases and J lost 2 bases. The CDR3 is 15 amino acids. CDR1 is SGHKS and CDR2 is YYEKEE in the germline V gene (reference sequence). CDR3 nucleotide sequence: TGTGCCAGCAGCCCCGGACTAGCGGAGACCTACGAGCAGTACTTC. Translating it yields CASSPGLAETYEQYF.

In this sample, this clone turned up once. The gene calls are TRBV5-1 and TRBJ1-4; 8 bases align to TRBD1. V was pared by 4 bases and J by 8 bases, with 7 bases of the junction left unmatched. Per the germline V gene, CDR1 is SGHRS and CDR2 is YFSETQ. CDR3 length: 14 residues. The CDR3: CASSPYRGDEKLFF. The DNA of the CDR3 is TGCGCCAGCAGCCCATACAGGGGGGACGAAAAACTGTTTTTT.

The chain uses TRBV6-1 and TRBJ2-3; 8 positions match TRBD2. V lost 2 bases to trimming and J lost 5 bases; unmatched junction nucleotides: 9. CDR1 is MNHNS, CDR2 SASEGT, per germline. The CDR3 totals 16 residues. CDR3 residues: CASSEWRGASLDTQYF. Here the CDR3 DNA reads TGTGCCAGCAGTGAATGGCGGGGGGCTTCCCTAGATACGCAGTATTTT.

In this sample, this clone turned up once. The J gene is TRBJ1-6, the V gene TRBV9; a weak D match, TRBD1 (6 bases). Trimming left V 5 bases short and J 7 bases short, with 13 bases between. CDR3 length equals 14 residues. Germline CDR1 SGDLS, CDR2 YYNGEE. The CDR3 DNA reads as TGTGCCAGCAGTCAAACAGGGCAAAATTCACCCCTCCACTTT. As protein: CASSQTGQNSPLHF.